The 3 T cell receptor beta chains below all came from one sample that was sequenced in a study of Graves' ophthalmopathy and Graves' hyperthyroidism. For repertoire sequencing, the TCR beta CDR3 regions were amplified from RNA transcripts. RT-PCR with HTBI primers came first, then second-round multiplex PCR. Each CDR3 protein is one row after TCRdb ran MiXCR on the multiplex PCR reads. The table has some 360,000 distinct CDR3 sequences, about 18% seen once. Input material: peripheral blood. The receptors derive from an adult woman with stable Graves' hyperthyroidism.

This clonotype was seen repeatedly, ten times or more. The rearrangement uses TRBV6-1 and TRBJ1-2; TRBD1 matches 9 bases. The J segment lost 5 bases and the V segment lost 5 bases, leaving 9 bases of the junction unmatched. The CDR3 is made up of 15 amino acids. Germline V lookup: CDR1 MNHNS, CDR2 SASEGT. The CDR3 is CASSPQGARGYGYTF. The DNA of the CDR3 is TGTGCCAGCAGTCCACAGGGGGCGCGAGGTTATGGCTACACCTTC.

This clonotype was counted between two and nine times. The genes are TRBV20-1 and TRBJ1-5; no clear D gene. V shed 1 base and J shed 1 base, with 5 bases lying between them. CDR3 length equals 13 residues. The V gene's germline CDR1 is DFQATT and CDR2 SNEGSKA (reference sequence). In nucleotides, the CDR3 is TGCAGTGCTAGAGGCAGAAGCAATCAGCCCCAGCATTTT. Its translation is CSARGRSNQPQHF.

The rearrangement joins TRBV3-1 to TRBJ2-7; 12 bases line up with TRBD2. The CDR3 runs 14 residues. Germline lookup yields CDR1 LGHDT and CDR2 YNNKEL (reference sequence). V was clipped by 8 bases and J by 7 bases; unmatched bases: 9. Here the CDR3 reads CASCPSGGVGEQYF. The CDR3 region has the DNA TGTGCCAGCTGCCCTAGCGGGGGGGTAGGGGAGCAGTACTTC.